Included here is one TCR beta chain sequence, with context. Its antigen is as yet unknown. CDR3 length: 15 residues. The V end lost 0 bases, the J end lost 2 bases, and 11 bases lay between the germline ends. Germline CDR1 SGHRS, CDR2 YFSETQ. Profiled with immunoSEQ multiplex PCR; TCRdb holds only in-frame clones, not every one. Here the sample spans some 64,000 clones, 85% to 90% being singletons. This sample was included in a study of T cells in localized non-small cell lung cancer. The study, taken as a whole, reports: Longer overall survival accompanied higher blood T cell density. Adjacent uninvolved lung had the highest clonality, suggesting focused antigen responses. Heterogeneity stays possible, as sequencing covered only one tumor region.

The V gene is TRBV5-1, the J gene TRBJ1-1; maybe TRBD1 (5 bases). The TCR was taken from a woman aged 40 to 75 with stage I lung adenocarcinoma. This sample comprised peripheral blood, obtained before any cancer treatment. CDR3 DNA sequence: TGCGCCAGCAGCTTGGATGGGGGTGGTAACACTGAAGCTTTCTTT. This codes for CASSLDGGGNTEAFF. Filled out from reference TRBV5-1 and TRBJ1-1, the complete variable domain reads KAGVTQTPRYLIKTRGQQVTLSCSPISGHRSVSWYQQTPGQGLQFLFEYFSETQRNKGNFPGRFSGRQFSNSRSEMNVSTLELGDSALYLCASSLDGGGNTEAFFGQGTRLTVV.